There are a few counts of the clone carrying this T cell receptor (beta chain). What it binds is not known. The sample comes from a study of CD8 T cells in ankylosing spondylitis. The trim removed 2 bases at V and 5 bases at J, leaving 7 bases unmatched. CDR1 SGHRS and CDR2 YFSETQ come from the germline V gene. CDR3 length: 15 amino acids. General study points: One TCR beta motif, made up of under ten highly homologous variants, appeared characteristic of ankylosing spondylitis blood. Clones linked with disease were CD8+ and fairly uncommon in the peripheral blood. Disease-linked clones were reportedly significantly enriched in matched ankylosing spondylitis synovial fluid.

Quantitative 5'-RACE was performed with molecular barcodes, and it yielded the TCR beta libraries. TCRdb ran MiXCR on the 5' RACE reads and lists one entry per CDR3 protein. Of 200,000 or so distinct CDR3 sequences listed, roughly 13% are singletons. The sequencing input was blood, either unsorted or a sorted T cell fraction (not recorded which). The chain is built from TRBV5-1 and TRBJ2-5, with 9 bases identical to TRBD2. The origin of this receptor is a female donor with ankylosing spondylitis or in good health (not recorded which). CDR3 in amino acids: CASSLRLAVWETQYF. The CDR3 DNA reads TGCGCCAGCAGCTTAAGACTAGCGGTGTGGGAGACCCAGTACTTC.